The present T cell receptor beta chain was sequenced within a study of cytomegalovirus exposure and HLA in healthy donors. Whole-study context: Clustering assigned approximately 79% of the 350 to 450 genotyped donors to the Caucasian-associated ancestry cluster. Broader study findings: Earlier analysis looked at TCR beta V segments, and most were productive about 87% or about 30% of the time.

V lost 3 bases, J lost 6 bases, and 11 bases stayed unmatched. The CDR3 is 16 residues long. Per the germline V gene, CDR1 is SGHAT and CDR2 is FQNNGV. On this clone: Its cognate antigen is unknown.

13 Jbeta primers and 60 Vbeta primers were used for the PCR. Per the original data handling: It was a later analysis that counted 83 million or so unique TCR beta chains, of which around 11 million were shared. Sequencing used immunoSEQ multiplex PCR; TCRdb keeps in-frame clones, though not all of them. The V and J calls and clone size are taken from that table; D and trimming were inferred from the DNA. Among around 200,000 clones listed, about three quarters were seen once. Input material: PBMCs. This rearrangement joins TRBV11-2 to TRBJ1-1, with 9 positions matching TRBD1. This TCR came from a woman in her sixties in good health and CMV-seropositive. In DNA form, the CDR3 reads TGTGCCAGCAGCTTTAGTGGGGGACAGGGCTTCGCTGAAGCTTTCTTT. Its translation: CASSFSGGQGFAEAFF. Using reference TRBV11-2 and TRBJ1-1 for the parts outside the CDR3, the full variable domain is EAGVAQSPRYKIIEKRQSVAFWCNPISGHATLYWYQQILGQGPKLLIQFQNNGVVDDSQLPKDRFSAERLKGVDSTLKIQPAKLEDSAVYLCASSFSGGQGFAEAFFGQGTRLTVV.